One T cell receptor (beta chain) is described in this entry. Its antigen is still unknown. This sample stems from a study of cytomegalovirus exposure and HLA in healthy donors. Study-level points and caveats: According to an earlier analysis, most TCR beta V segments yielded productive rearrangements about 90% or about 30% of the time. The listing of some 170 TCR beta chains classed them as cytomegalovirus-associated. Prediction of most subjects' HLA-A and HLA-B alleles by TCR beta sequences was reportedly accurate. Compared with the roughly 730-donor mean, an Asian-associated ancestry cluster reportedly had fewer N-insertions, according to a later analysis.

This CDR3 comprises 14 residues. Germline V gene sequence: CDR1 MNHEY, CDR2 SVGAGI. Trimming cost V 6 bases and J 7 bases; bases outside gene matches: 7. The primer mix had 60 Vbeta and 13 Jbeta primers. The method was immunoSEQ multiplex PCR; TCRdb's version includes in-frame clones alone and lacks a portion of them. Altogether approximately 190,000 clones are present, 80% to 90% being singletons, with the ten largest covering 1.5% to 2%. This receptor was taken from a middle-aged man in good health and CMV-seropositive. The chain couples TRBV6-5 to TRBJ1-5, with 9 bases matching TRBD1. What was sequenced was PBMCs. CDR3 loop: CASRETGGTQPQHF. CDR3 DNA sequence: TGTGCCAGCAGGGAAACAGGGGGCACACAGCCCCAGCATTTT.